Following are 31 T cell receptor beta chains from one sample sequenced in a study of Ad26.COV2.S vaccination and SARS-CoV-2 variants. TCRdb's copy holds only in-frame clones and misses some; the assay was immunoSEQ multiplex PCR. The sample shows 350,000 to 500,000 clones, around 90% of them seen only once. Treatment described: roughly 20 received Ad26.COV2.S at low or high dose, single or two shots; a few received placebo; per-sample allocation not given. At day 63 after the first vaccine or placebo injection, samples were drawn. Sequencing used peripheral blood, obtained in a trial of Ad26.COV2.S vaccine versus placebo. The receptors originated from a person between 18 and 65 years old who received the Ad26.COV2.S COVID-19 vaccine or a placebo.

This clone has only a few counts. The V call is TRBV19, the J call TRBJ1-5, with D possibly matching TRBD1 (5 bases). Trimming took off 5 bases at V and 2 bases at J, with 10 bases between the two ends. Per germline, CDR1 LNHDA and CDR2 SQIVND (reference sequence). This CDR3 comprises 14 residues. CDR3 sequence reads: CASSLGRGNQPQHF. CDR3 in DNA: TGTGCCAGTAGTTTGGGCAGGGGCAATCAGCCCCAGCATTTT. Full variable domain (remainder filled in from reference TRBV19 and TRBJ1-5): DGGITQSPKYLFRKEGQNVTLSCEQNLNHDAMYWYRQDPGQGLRLIYYSQIVNDFQKGDIAEGYSVSREKKESFPLTVTSAQKNPTAFYLCASSLGRGNQPQHFGDGTRLSIL.

This clone was detected only a few times. This chain uses TRBV6-1 with TRBJ2-5; D tentatively fits TRBD1 or TRBD2 (6 bases each). This CDR3 contains 15 residues. V shed 0 bases and J shed 4 bases, with 12 bases lying between them. Germline-derived CDR1 and CDR2 are MNHNS and SASEGT. The DNA of the CDR3 is TGTGCCAGCAGTGAAGCGCTGGAGGGGGGAGAGACCCAGTACTTC. This sequence encodes CASSEALEGGETQYF.

The chain joins TRBV27 to TRBJ2-2, with 13 bases fitting TRBD2. This CDR3 region has 17 residues. The V segment lost 5 bases and the J segment 6 bases; nucleotides outside the gene matches: 9. Germline CDR1 reads MNHEY; CDR2 reads SMNVEV (reference sequence). The CDR3 is CASSPTSGRAIPGELFF. DNA of the CDR3: TGTGCCAGCAGTCCTACTAGCGGGAGGGCTATCCCCGGGGAGCTGTTTTTT.

The chain is built from TRBV7-9 and TRBJ2-1; possibly TRBD2 for D (5 bases). This CDR3 has 14 amino acids. CDR1 and CDR2 (germline): SEHNR, FQNEAQ (reference sequence). Trimming stripped 3 bases from V and 4 bases from J, with 10 bases between. The CDR3 sequence is CASSLDSKYNEQFF. The CDR3 DNA sequence: TGTGCCAGCAGCTTGGACTCAAAGTACAATGAGCAGTTCTTC. The full variable domain, completed using reference TRBV7-9 and TRBJ2-1, is DTGVSQNPRHKITKRGQNVTFRCDPISEHNRLYWYRQTLGQGPEFLTYFQNEAQLEKSRLLSDRFSAERPKGSFSTLEIQRTEQGDSAMYLCASSLDSKYNEQFFGPGTRLTVL.

The genes are TRBV7-8 and TRBJ2-3; TRBD2 matches 9 bases. Trimming took 5 bases from V and 0 from J; bases not matched to a gene: 9. Germline assignment: CDR1 SGHVS and CDR2 FQNEAQ. The CDR3 runs 17 residues. The CDR3 DNA is TGTGCCAGCAGCCAGAGGAGACTAGCGGCCAGCACAGATACGCAGTATTTT. This translates into CASSQRRLAASTDTQYF.

This clone was counted a single time. The V and J genes are TRBV6-1 and TRBJ1-1; D perhaps matches TRBD1 (5 bases). Germline V gene sequence: CDR1 MNHNS, CDR2 SASEGT. Trimming cost V 2 bases and J 7 bases, with 8 bases left between them. CDR3 length: 12 residues. In nucleotides, the CDR3 is TGTGCCAGCAGTGAAATCACAGGTGAAGCTTTCTTT. Amino acids: CASSEITGEAFF.

The chain has TRBV27 and TRBJ2-1; a possible D gene is TRBD2 (6 bases). The V gene lost 4 bases and the J gene lost 6 bases, with 13 bases spanning the gap. CDR3 size: 14 residues. Per the germline V gene, CDR1 is MNHEY and CDR2 is SMNVEV (reference sequence). CDR3 protein: CASSSRGIGNEQFF. For the CDR3, the DNA is TGTGCCAGCAGTTCCCGGGGGATAGGCAATGAGCAGTTCTTC.

The CDR3 here is CASSPEGSGDYEQYF. CDR3 bases: TGTGCCAGCAGCCCCGAAGGTAGCGGTGACTACGAGCAGTACTTC. The V gene is TRBV5-4, the J gene TRBJ2-7, with D perhaps TRBD2 (6 bases). Trimming took off 4 bases at V and 3 bases at J, with 17 bases between the two ends. CDR1 SGHNT and CDR2 YYREEE come from the germline V gene (reference sequence). The CDR3 has 15 amino acids.

This clone was recorded a few times. This chain connects TRBV7-9 to TRBJ1-1, with D possibly TRBD1 on 5 matching bases. The CDR3 length is 14 residues. V gave up 5 bases and J gave up 6 bases, with 16 bases separating them. Per germline, CDR1 SEHNR and CDR2 FQNEAQ (reference sequence). The CDR3 sequence: CASSKRGEIAEAFF. The CDR3 DNA is TGTGCCAGCAGCAAACGAGGGGAGATAGCTGAAGCTTTCTTT.

The V gene is TRBV5-6, the J gene TRBJ2-3; 8 bases are a match to TRBD2. Unmatched junction bases numbered 7, after V lost 4 bases and J lost 0 bases. The CDR3 length is 16 residues. Germline V CDR1 and CDR2: SGHDT, YYEEEE. CDR3 in amino acids: CASSPAGTRSTDTQYF. DNA for the CDR3: TGTGCCAGCAGCCCCGCTGGGACTAGAAGCACAGATACGCAGTATTTT.

The chain's CDR3 is CASSLGTGLRQQYF. CDR3 nucleotides: TGTGCCAGCAGCTTGGGGACAGGCCTACGTCAGCAGTACTTC. This rearrangement joins TRBV5-6 to TRBJ2-7; 7 bases map to TRBD1. The junction had 8 bases not matched to a gene; V was cut back by 0 bases and J by 8 bases. The CDR3 is 14 residues long. Germline values: CDR1 SGHDT, CDR2 YYEEEE.

The chain uses TRBV28 and TRBJ2-3; D gene uncertain. The CDR3 length is 11 residues. Trimming removed 7 bases at V and 4 bases at J, with 6 bases between. The germline CDR1 and CDR2 sequences are MDHEN and SYDVKM. The CDR3 nucleotides read TGTGCCAGCACCCAGTCAGATACGCAGTATTTT. Its translation is CASTQSDTQYF.

This clone was recorded once. The rearrangement joins TRBV9 to TRBJ1-3; D uncertain. Germline V gene data show CDR1 as SGDLS and CDR2 as YYNGEE. CDR3 length: 15 amino acids. The V and J ends lost 3 bases and 0 bases respectively, with 10 bases between them. CDR3 amino acids: CASSAGRSSGNTIYF. CDR3 DNA: TGTGCCAGCAGCGCTGGACGGAGCTCTGGAAACACCATATATTTT.

About this clone itself: The sample holds other DNA sequences that translate to the same CDR3. The chain recombines TRBV28 with TRBJ2-7; TRBD1 agrees at 7 bases. CDR3 length equals 13 residues. Germline values: CDR1 MDHEN, CDR2 SYDVKM. The junction had 5 bases not matched to a gene; V was cut back by 7 bases and J by 2 bases. DNA for the CDR3: TGTGCCAGCACCCGACAGGGACCCTACGAGCAGTACTTC. Translating gives CASTRQGPYEQYF.

V and J are TRBV7-8 and TRBJ2-1; the match to TRBD2 covers 10 bases. Losses at the gene ends were 1 base for V and 6 bases for J; bases not matched to a gene: 9. The CDR3 runs to 17 residues. Germline V gives CDR1 SGHVS, CDR2 FQNEAQ. In DNA form, the CDR3 reads TGTGCCAGCAGCTTAGTTTTCCTAGCGGGAGTACGCAATGAGCAGTTCTTC. Amino acids: CASSLVFLAGVRNEQFF. Drawing the rest from reference TRBV7-8 and TRBJ2-1, the complete variable domain is GAGVSQSPRYKVAKRGQDVALRCDPISGHVSLFWYQQALGQGPEFLTYFQNEAQLDKSGLPSDRFFAERPEGSVSTLKIQRTQQEDSAVYLCASSLVFLAGVRNEQFFGPGTRLTVL.

The CDR3 loop is CASRVQGPGETQYF. The CDR3 bases are TGTGCCAGCAGGGTACAGGGGCCGGGGGAGACCCAGTACTTC. J is TRBJ2-5 and V is TRBV2, with 7 bases that match TRBD1. Germline CDR1 reads SNHLY; CDR2 reads FYNNEI. Trimming at V came to 6 bases and at J to 5 bases, leaving 9 bases not matched to a gene. CDR3 length: 14 amino acids.

The V call is TRBV24-1, the J call TRBJ2-3, with D maybe TRBD1 (6 bases). Trimming removed 1 base at V and 2 bases at J, with 12 bases between. CDR3 length equals 16 residues. The V gene's germline CDR1 is KGHDR and CDR2 SFDVKD. The chain's CDR3 is CATSDLQGLNTDTQYF. The CDR3 DNA sequence: TGTGCCACCAGTGATTTACAGGGTCTAAACACAGATACGCAGTATTTT.

The chain uses TRBV5-1 and TRBJ1-1; D uncertain. V lost 6 bases to trimming and J lost 6 bases, with 9 bases between them. Germline V gene data show CDR1 as SGHRS and CDR2 as YFSETQ. The CDR3 totals 11 residues. CDR3 nucleotide sequence: TGCGCCAGCAACAGCGGGGCTGAAGCTTTCTTT. Its translation: CASNSGAEAFF.

The chain carries TRBV29-1 and TRBJ2-1; no definite D call. This CDR3 has 13 residues. From germline, CDR1 is SQVTM and CDR2 ANQGSEA. Trimming shortened V by 0 bases and J by 8 bases, and 11 bases separated the two germline ends. For the CDR3, the DNA is TGCAGCGTTGAAGATTCGGCTGGGTATGAGCAGTTCTTC. Translation gives CSVEDSAGYEQFF.

The chain couples TRBV28 to TRBJ2-7, with D uncertain. V lost 5 bases and J lost 2, with 10 bases in between. Per germline, CDR1 MDHEN and CDR2 SYDVKM. The CDR3 length is 13 residues. CDR3 region: CASSPLDAYEQYF. CDR3 DNA: TGTGCCAGCAGTCCCTTGGATGCCTACGAGCAGTACTTC.

This clone was seen only once. This chain connects TRBV18 to TRBJ2-5; D not certain. The germline V and J ends were trimmed by 3 bases and 3 bases, with 11 bases remaining between them. CDR1 is KGHSH, CDR2 LQKENI, per germline. This CDR3 contains 14 residues. CDR3 loop: CASSPADNKETQYF. Written as DNA, the CDR3 is TGTGCCAGCTCACCCGCCGACAATAAAGAGACCCAGTACTTC.

The chain combines TRBV28 with TRBJ2-5; TRBD2 matches at 10 bases. The CDR3 is made up of 19 amino acids. V was clipped by 3 bases and J by 2 bases; unmatched bases: 15. CDR1 is MDHEN and CDR2 is SYDVKM in the germline V gene. In DNA form, the CDR3 reads TGTGCCAGCAGTTTTTTCCCTAGCGGGAGATCCCCCCTACAAGAGACCCAGTACTTC. It translates to CASSFFPSGRSPLQETQYF. The variable domain in full, completed from reference TRBV28 and TRBJ2-5, reads DVKVTQSSRYLVKRTGEKVFLECVQDMDHENMFWYRQDPGLGLRLIYFSYDVKMKEKGDIPEGYSVSREKKERFSLILESASTNQTSMYLCASSFFPSGRSPLQETQYFGPGTRLLVL.

The chain links TRBV5-6 to TRBJ2-7, with 7 bases fitting TRBD1. The CDR3 is 15 residues long. Trimming at V came to 4 bases and at J to 4 bases, leaving 11 bases not matched to a gene. Germline V lookup: CDR1 SGHDT, CDR2 YYEEEE. CDR3 in amino acids: CASSLPDRDRYEQYF. The CDR3 region has the DNA TGTGCCAGCAGCCTCCCCGACAGGGATCGGTACGAGCAGTACTTC. The full variable domain, completed using reference TRBV5-6 and TRBJ2-7, is DAGVTQSPTHLIKTRGQQVTLRCSPKSGHDTVSWYQQALGQGPQFIFQYYEEEERQRGNFPDRFSGHQFPNYSSELNVNALLLGDSALYLCASSLPDRDRYEQYFGPGTRLTVT.

This chain uses TRBV5-8 with TRBJ1-1; no clear D gene. This CDR3 spans 11 amino acids. Germline V CDR1 and CDR2: SGHTS, YDEGEE. The germline V and J ends were trimmed by 4 bases and 9 bases, with 10 bases remaining between them. CDR3 amino acids: CASSLAQKAFF. Here the CDR3 DNA reads TGTGCCAGCAGCCTGGCACAGAAAGCTTTCTTT.

The genes are TRBV5-5 and TRBJ1-4; D possibly corresponds to TRBD1 (5 bases). Germline V lookup: CDR1 SGHKS, CDR2 YYEKEE (reference sequence). The CDR3 spans 18 residues. V lost 0 bases and J lost 7, with 22 bases in between. CDR3 bases: TGTGCCAGCAGCTTGGAAGTTTACGGGCCAGGGAGGAGTGAAAAACTGTTTTTT. It specifies CASSLEVYGPGRSEKLFF.

The CDR3 DNA is TGTGCCAGCAGTTTCAGGGGGCCCGGAGAGACCCAGTACTTC. Its protein product is CASSFRGPGETQYF. The V and J genes are TRBV6-5 and TRBJ2-5; the match to TRBD1 covers 8 bases. The CDR3 runs to 14 residues. Unmatched junction bases numbered 5, after V lost 4 bases and J lost 4 bases. CDR1 MNHEY and CDR2 SVGAGI come from the germline V gene.

The CDR3, as DNA: TGTGCCAGCAGCTTAAATTTGGGACAGATAAACACCGGGGAGCTGTTTTTT. Its translation: CASSLNLGQINTGELFF. The chain joins TRBV7-6 to TRBJ2-2, with 7 nucleotides matching TRBD1. This CDR3 is 17 amino acids long. Germline V lookup: CDR1 SGHVS, CDR2 FNYEAQ. V was pared by 2 bases and J by 2 bases, with 8 bases of the junction left unmatched.

This chain connects TRBV5-8 to TRBJ2-5; 9 bases fit TRBD2. Germline CDR1 is SGHTS and CDR2 is YDEGEE. The ends lost 4 bases at V and 3 bases at J; junction bases unmatched: 7. The CDR3 runs to 15 residues. CDR3 region: CASSRGGGREETQYF. In DNA, the CDR3 is TGTGCCAGCAGCCGGGGAGGCGGGAGGGAAGAGACCCAGTACTTC.

The V call is TRBV11-2, the J call TRBJ2-3, with a possible D match to TRBD2 (5 bases). The CDR3 is 16 amino acids. V was clipped by 3 bases and J by 4 bases, with 17 bases between them. Per the germline V gene, CDR1 is SGHAT and CDR2 is FQNNGV. CDR3: CASSLIGSDVADTQYF. The DNA for the CDR3 is TGTGCCAGCAGCTTGATTGGGAGCGATGTTGCAGATACGCAGTATTTT.

This clone was seen a single time. CDR3 sequence (DNA): TGTGCCAGCAGCTTAGCTTCTCTAGCCAAAAACATTCAGTACTTC. Its translation: CASSLASLAKNIQYF. The chain carries TRBV7-9 and TRBJ2-4, with D hard to call. Germline V lookup: CDR1 SEHNR, CDR2 FQNEAQ (reference sequence). This CDR3 has 15 amino acids. V was cut by 0 bases and J by 0 bases, with 6 bases left in between.

This chain links TRBV7-2 with TRBJ1-2; D is ambiguous. The CDR3 has 13 residues. With 2 bases removed from V and 8 bases from J, the gap between germline ends came to 12 bases. Looked up from germline, CDR1 is SGHTA and CDR2 is FQGNSA. The CDR3: CASSLWPDSGYTF. The CDR3 DNA is TGTGCCAGCAGCTTATGGCCCGATTCGGGCTACACCTTC.